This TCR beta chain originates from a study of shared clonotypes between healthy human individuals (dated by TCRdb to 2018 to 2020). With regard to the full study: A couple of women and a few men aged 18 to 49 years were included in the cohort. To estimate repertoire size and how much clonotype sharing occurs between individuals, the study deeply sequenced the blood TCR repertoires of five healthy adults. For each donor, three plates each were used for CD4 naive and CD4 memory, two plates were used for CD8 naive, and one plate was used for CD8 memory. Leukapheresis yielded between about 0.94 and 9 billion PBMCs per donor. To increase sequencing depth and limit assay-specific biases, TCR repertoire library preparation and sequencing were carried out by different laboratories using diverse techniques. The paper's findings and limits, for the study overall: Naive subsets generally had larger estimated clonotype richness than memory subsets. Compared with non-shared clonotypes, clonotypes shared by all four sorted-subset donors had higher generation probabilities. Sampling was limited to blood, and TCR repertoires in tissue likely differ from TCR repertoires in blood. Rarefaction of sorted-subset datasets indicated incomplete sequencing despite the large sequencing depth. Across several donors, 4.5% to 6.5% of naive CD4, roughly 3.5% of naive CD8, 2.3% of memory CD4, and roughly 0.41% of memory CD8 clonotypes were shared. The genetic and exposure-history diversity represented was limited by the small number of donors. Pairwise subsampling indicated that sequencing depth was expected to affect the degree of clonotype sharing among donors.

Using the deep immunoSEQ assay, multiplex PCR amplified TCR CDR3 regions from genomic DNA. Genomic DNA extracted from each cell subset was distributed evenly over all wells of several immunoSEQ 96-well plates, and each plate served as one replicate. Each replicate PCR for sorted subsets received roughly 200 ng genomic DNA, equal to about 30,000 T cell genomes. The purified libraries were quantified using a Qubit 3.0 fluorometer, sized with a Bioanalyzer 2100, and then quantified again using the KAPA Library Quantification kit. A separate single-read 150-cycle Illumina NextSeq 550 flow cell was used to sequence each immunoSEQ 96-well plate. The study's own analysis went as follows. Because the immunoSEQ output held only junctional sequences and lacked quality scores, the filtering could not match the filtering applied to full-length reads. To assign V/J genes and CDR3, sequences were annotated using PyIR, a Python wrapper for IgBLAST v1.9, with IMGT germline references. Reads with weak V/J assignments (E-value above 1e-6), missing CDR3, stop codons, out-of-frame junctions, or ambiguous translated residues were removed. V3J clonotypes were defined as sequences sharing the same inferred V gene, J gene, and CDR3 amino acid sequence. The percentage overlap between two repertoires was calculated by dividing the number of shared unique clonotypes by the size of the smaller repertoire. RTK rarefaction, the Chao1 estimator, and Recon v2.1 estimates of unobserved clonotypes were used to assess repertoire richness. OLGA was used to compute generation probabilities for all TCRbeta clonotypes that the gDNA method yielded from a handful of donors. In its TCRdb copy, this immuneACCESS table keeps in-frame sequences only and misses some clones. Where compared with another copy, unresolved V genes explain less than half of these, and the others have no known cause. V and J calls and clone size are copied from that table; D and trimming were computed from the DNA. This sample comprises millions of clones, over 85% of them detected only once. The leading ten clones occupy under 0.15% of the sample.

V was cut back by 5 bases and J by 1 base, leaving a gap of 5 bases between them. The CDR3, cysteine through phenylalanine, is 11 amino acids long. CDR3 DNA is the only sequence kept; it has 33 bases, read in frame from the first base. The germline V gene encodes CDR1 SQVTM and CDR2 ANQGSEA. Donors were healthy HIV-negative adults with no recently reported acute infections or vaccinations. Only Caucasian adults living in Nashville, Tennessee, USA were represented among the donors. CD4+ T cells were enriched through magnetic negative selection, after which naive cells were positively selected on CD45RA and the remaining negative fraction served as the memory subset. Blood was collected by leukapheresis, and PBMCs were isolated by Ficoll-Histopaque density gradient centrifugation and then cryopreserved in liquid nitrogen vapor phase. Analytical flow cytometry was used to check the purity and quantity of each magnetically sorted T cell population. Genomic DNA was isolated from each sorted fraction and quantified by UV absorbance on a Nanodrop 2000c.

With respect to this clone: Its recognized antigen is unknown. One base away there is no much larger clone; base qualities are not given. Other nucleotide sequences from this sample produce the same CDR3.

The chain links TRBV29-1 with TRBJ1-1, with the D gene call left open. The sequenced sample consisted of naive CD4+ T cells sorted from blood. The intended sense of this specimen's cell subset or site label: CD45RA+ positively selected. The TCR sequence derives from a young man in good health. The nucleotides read TGCAGCGTTCAATGGAACACTGAAGCTTTCTTT. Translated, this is CSVQWNTEAFF.